The present entry profiles one TCR beta chain with its context. This sample stems from a study of blood T cell repertoires in COVID-19. Study-wide context: The samples span acute and convalescent COVID-19 from the United States, Italy and Spain. Nucleic acid was either cDNA or gDNA, and it came from T cells, B-cell-depleted T cells, or PBMCs.

Profiled with immunoSEQ multiplex PCR; TCRdb holds only in-frame clones, not every one. The repertoire holds approximately 200,000 clones, with roughly 80% as singletons. Germline loops: CDR1 LGHNA, CDR2 YSLEER. The CDR3 spans 16 residues. Trimming removed 5 bases from V and 2 bases from J; junction bases left unmatched: 7. Ages ranged from about 18 to 89 years, with residence in around 24 US areas. Recovery meant two consecutive negative NP/OP PCR tests, professional clearance, or resolved symptoms. The sequence was collected from a man in his forties who had recovered from COVID-19. Sequencing input: PBMCs or T cells enriched from blood (not recorded which). This chain uses TRBV4-3 with TRBJ2-7; TRBD2 aligns across 12 bases. The CDR3 protein is CASSDLTSGRPYEQYF. The CDR3, as DNA: TGCGCCAGCAGCGACCTGACTAGCGGGAGACCCTACGAGCAGTACTTC.